This entry lists 3 T cell receptor beta chains sequenced from one sample in a study of early T cells in non-severe SARS-CoV-2 infection. TCRdb re-called the 5' RACE reads through MiXCR, storing one row per CDR3 protein. The data show some 42,000 distinct CDR3 sequences, less than 6.5% seen once. The sequencing used whole blood, collected at baseline. All receptors derive from an adult who was a healthcare worker with PCR-confirmed SARS-CoV-2 infection or an uninfected control (not recorded which).

Only a few counts were recorded for this clonotype. The chain recombines TRBV3-1 with TRBJ2-5, with TRBD2 as a possible D gene (6 bases). Germline CDR1 is LGHDT and CDR2 is YNNKEL (reference sequence). V lost 0 bases to trimming and J lost 2 bases, with 10 bases between them. The CDR3 has 15 residues. For the CDR3, the DNA is TGTGCCAGCAGCCAAGAGTCCGGGACTCAAGAGACCCAGTACTTC. Its protein is CASSQESGTQETQYF.

This clonotype has at least ten counts. The genes are TRBV4-3 and TRBJ2-3; 16 nucleotides align to TRBD2. Germline CDR1 is LGHNA and CDR2 is YSLEER. This CDR3 spans 18 amino acids. V lost 0 bases and J lost 5; bases outside the gene matches: 5. CDR3 loop: CASSQEGLAGGQVDTQYF. The CDR3 DNA sequence: TGCGCCAGCAGCCAAGAGGGACTAGCGGGGGGGCAAGTAGATACGCAGTATTTT.

This clonotype was detected ten times or more. The rearrangement joins TRBV5-1 to TRBJ1-1; TRBD1 matches at 9 bases. CDR1 and CDR2 (germline): SGHRS, YFSETQ. After removal of 1 base from V and 1 base from J, the junction contained 2 bases not matched to a gene. This CDR3 region has 15 residues. The CDR3 here is CASSLWDRANTEAFF. Written as DNA, the CDR3 is TGCGCCAGCAGCTTGTGGGACAGGGCGAACACTGAAGCTTTCTTT.